This T cell receptor beta chain was observed in a study of naive and memory T cell subsets. A UMI-containing oligonucleotide was joined by 3' ligation to the TCR cDNA template. Whole-blood samples were over 2 ml of peripheral blood from healthy adult volunteers. Amplification of ligated cDNA took four PCR rounds with SP2 and nested alpha and beta constant primers. TCRdb processed the 5' RACE reads anew with MiXCR; each CDR3 protein has one entry. Among 55,000 to 70,000 distinct CDR3 sequences listed, approximately 7.2% were seen once. Deletions cut 6 bases from V and 2 bases from J, with 12 bases between. Looked up from germline, CDR1 is MNHNS and CDR2 is SASEGT. This CDR3 region has 14 residues. This clonotype has at least ten counts.

This TCR was recovered from a male donor in good health. The V call is TRBV6-1, the J call TRBJ2-3, with a weak D call TRBD2 (6 bases). CDR3 region: CASRDSGNTDTQYF. CDR3 nucleotides: TGTGCCAGCAGGGATAGCGGAAACACAGATACGCAGTATTTT.